Listed below are T cell receptor beta chains from one sample, sequenced in a study of tumor-infiltrating lymphocytes in primary liver carcinoma. TCRdb redid the calling of the multiplex PCR reads with MiXCR, one entry per CDR3 protein. The data show a few hundred thousand distinct CDR3 sequences, approximately 58% seen once. Sequencing input: peripheral blood. These TCRs come from a woman aged 25-40 years with primary liver carcinoma and hepatitis B virus infection. CDR3s include the opening cysteine and the closing phenylalanine or tryptophan. Fields, in order: V gene, CDR3 length, J gene, CDR3 protein.

>TRBV29-1|12|TRBJ2-2
CSARRNTGELFF
>TRBV11-2|14|TRBJ2-3
CASSRAVGGDTQYF
>TRBV7-9|13|TRBJ2-3
CASSLSTGDTQYF
>TRBV29-1|15|TRBJ2-1
CSVFFSGSPHNEQFF
>TRBV11-2|15|TRBJ2-1
CASTYGTSGYNEQFF
>TRBV12-3/TRBV12-4|11|TRBJ2-3
CASSPTDTPHF
>TRBV6-6|17|TRBJ2-4
CTSLRSGGEVAKNIQYF
>TRBV7-9|18|TRBJ2-6
CASSVGLANLKGANVLTF
>TRBV28|13|TRBJ2-5
CASSLEGAVTQYF
>TRBV11-2|14|TRBJ2-5
CASTMGQREETQYF
>TRBV11-2|15|TRBJ2-5
CASNSLAGVLETQYF
>TRBV7-8|16|TRBJ2-1
CASRHPLSGSANEQFF
>TRBV5-5|17|TRBJ2-7
CASSLVPGLAGVPEQYF
>TRBV28|15|TRBJ2-1
CASSLAAASYNEQFF
>TRBV6-2/TRBV6-3|14|TRBJ2-1
CVSTSQGTYNEQFF
>TRBV5-1|13|TRBJ2-2
CASKGANAGELFF
>TRBV11-1|13|TRBJ2-7
CASSGLATYEQYF
>TRBV5-6|17|TRBJ2-1
CARSLTVRGGYYNEQFF
>TRBV29-1|15|TRBJ1-2
CSVGSQGYATDGYTF
>TRBV28|15|TRBJ1-4
CASSASAGGAEKLFF
>TRBV13|13|TRBJ2-3
CACSLIATDTQYF
>TRBV13|17|TRBJ1-1
CASSLGGFGIGGTEALF
>TRBV7-9|14|TRBJ2-7
CASSLLAGANEQYF
>TRBV28|13|TRBJ2-3
CASSRSSTDTQYF
>TRBV30|12|TRBJ2-1
CACRGIYNEQLF
>TRBV5-4|14|TRBJ2-5
CASSIQGPQETQYF
>TRBV28|15|TRBJ2-7
CASSSQGQGSYEQYF
>TRBV6-5|15|TRBJ2-7
CASSYTDSSSYEQYF
>TRBV29-1|11|TRBJ1-4
CSVEETGSLFF
>TRBV6-5|16|TRBJ2-3
CASSIHSGSFTDTQYF
>TRBV6-2/TRBV6-3|16|TRBJ2-3
CASSRRRACDRVTQYF
>TRBV29-1|18|TRBJ2-3
CSCEFGLAAFSSTDTQYF
>TRBV4-1|16|TRBJ1-4
CASSQIRVPTGENLFF
>TRBV7-9|12|TRBJ2-1
CASSPGLAEQFF
>TRBV6-1|14|TRBJ1-5
CASSRELSNQPQHF
>TRBV29-1|14|TRBJ2-7
CSVEVGGISYEQYF
>TRBV11-2|17|TRBJ2-5
CASSPPGTQWGKETQYF
>TRBV10-2|14|TRBJ2-3
CASMTSGATDTQYF
>TRBV11-2|18|TRBJ2-2
CASIITATWMVGTGELFF
>TRBV13|12|TRBJ1-5
CASSKGGQAQHF